The rows below give T cell receptor beta chains drawn from one sample of a study of beta chain features in type 1 diabetes. This table comes from immunoSEQ multiplex PCR, and its TCRdb copy is limited to in-frame clones, with some not included. The table records 200,000 to 300,000 clones, less than 15% of them present only once. The sequenced material came from naive CD4+ T cells from blood. The receptors here all came from a woman in her 40s in good health. Each CDR3 is given without its conserved first and last residue.

>TRBV7-2
ASSFPRGGGTYEQY
>TRBV7-2
ASSQGGQYGYT
>TRBV18
ASSPLRGGGKEQY
>TRBV5-1
ASSLPRTGGKMNTGELF
>TRBV4-3
ASSQDWRQGYEKLF
>TRBV5-1
ASSLGTAFLPSGNTIY
>TRBV13
ASSFNTGSGSPLH
>TRBV7-9
ASSFDRVGTGELF
>TRBV7-2
ASSRDRSIQPQH
>TRBV2
ASSDWGGGRNEQY
>TRBV9
ASSVTQDPNYGYT
>TRBV19
ASSMDSYEQY
>TRBV5-1
ASSLGQGAEAF
>TRBV21-1
ASSSRGNASSYEQY
>TRBV5-1
ASSLEGHYSNQPQH
>TRBV13
ASSLGQGTDTQY
>TRBV29-1
SVQGLSNTEAF
>TRBV7-2
ASSMRGPGTDTQY
>TRBV2
ASSQLQGGNTIY
>TRBV9
ASSEGAKQGYEQY
>TRBV6-4
ASSVTGAGTEAF
>TRBV15
ATSKGDRMNTEAF
>TRBV2
ASSGEDRVPGANVLT
>TRBV7-2
ASSLSWRAGNTQY
>TRBV11-3
ASSSGFTDTQY
>TRBV5-4
ASSLNRGEQY
>TRBV6-5
ASSYGPYEQY
>TRBV18
ASSLSLTVANEKLF
>TRBV19
ASRAGTANTGELF
>TRBV5-4
ASSVSGSSSYNEQF
>TRBV5-1
ASSLGRGDEKLF
>TRBV6-5
ASSYSGQGAPGYT
>TRBV7-9
ASSVSGQGVEQY
>TRBV25-1
ASSDRVTYGYT
>TRBV19
ASTRGQGDTEAF
>TRBV5-4
ASSASGTNSYNEQF